This TCR beta chain derives from a study of cytomegalovirus exposure and HLA in healthy donors. The donors were part of the roughly 120-subject validation cohort, which stood apart from the roughly 670-subject first cohort. Assay used: immunoSEQ multiplex PCR; TCRdb lists only in-frame clones, some missing. The table shows roughly 330,000 clones, with roughly 87% occurring only once. To note about this clone: Its matching antigen is unknown.

The CDR3 loop spans 12 amino acids. V was shortened by 4 bases and J by 5 bases, with 12 bases between the two germline ends. CDR1 and CDR2 (germline): GTSNPN, SVGIG (reference sequence). Broader study findings: According to the study, 160 or so TCR beta chains were cytomegalovirus-associated. A few of the chains that were CMV-associated were confirmed in vitro to be specific for CMV antigens.

This receptor was obtained from a woman aged 25 to 39 in good health and CMV-seropositive. Sequencing used PBMCs. This chain connects TRBV30 to TRBJ2-7, with TRBD1 as a possible D gene (7 bases). The CDR3 sequence is CAWNQGEDEQYF. The DNA of the CDR3 is TGTGCCTGGAACCAGGGGGAGGACGAGCAGTACTTC.